Shown below are 17 T cell receptor beta chains from a single sample sequenced in a study of cytomegalovirus exposure and HLA in healthy donors. Amplification used 60 Vbeta primers and 13 Jbeta primers. Assay: immunoSEQ multiplex PCR; the TCRdb copy retains only in-frame clones and omits some. Among some 100,000 clones, under 85% were seen once, and the ten largest hold around 3%. Sequencing used PBMCs. The source of these receptors is a female donor in good health and CMV-seropositive.

This rearrangement joins TRBV7-2 to TRBJ1-6, with 9 bases identical to TRBD1. V was pared by 5 bases and J by 6 bases, with 8 bases of the junction left unmatched. Germline CDR1 is SGHTA and CDR2 is FQGNSA. This CDR3 has 16 amino acids. The CDR3 bases are TGTGCCAGCAGCGGGGCGGGACAGGGCGGTAATTCACCCCTCCACTTT. It encodes CASSGAGQGGNSPLHF.

The chain combines TRBV4-3 with TRBJ1-2; maybe TRBD1 (5 bases). From germline, CDR1 is LGHNA and CDR2 YSLEER. V shed 0 bases and J shed 6 bases, with 14 bases lying between them. This CDR3 is 15 amino acids long. CDR3 loop: CASSQDSAGRNGYTF. CDR3 coding DNA: TGCGCCAGCAGCCAAGATTCGGCAGGGAGGAATGGCTACACCTTC.

The table lists this clone with a few counts. This rearrangement joins TRBV5-1 to TRBJ1-4, with 9 bases matching TRBD1. V dropped 3 bases and J dropped 8; count of bases not matched to a gene: 5. The V gene's germline CDR1 is SGHRS and CDR2 YFSETQ. This CDR3 has 14 residues. CDR3 region: CASSSGQGREKLFF. The CDR3 DNA is TGCGCCAGCAGCTCGGGACAGGGAAGGGAAAAACTGTTTTTT. The full variable domain, completed using reference TRBV5-1 and TRBJ1-4, is KAGVTQTPRYLIKTRGQQVTLSCSPISGHRSVSWYQQTPGQGLQFLFEYFSETQRNKGNFPGRFSGRQFSNSRSEMNVSTLELGDSALYLCASSSGQGREKLFFGSGTQLSVL.

V gene TRBV28 combines with J gene TRBJ2-7; TRBD1 might be the D (6 bases). The CDR3 consists of 12 residues. Looked up from germline, CDR1 is MDHEN and CDR2 is SYDVKM. V was clipped by 3 bases and J by 6 bases, with 9 bases between them. This chain's CDR3 is CASSLSTGEQYF. In DNA form, the CDR3 reads TGTGCCAGCAGTTTGTCGACAGGCGAGCAGTACTTC. Full variable domain (outside the CDR3, taken from reference TRBV28 and TRBJ2-7): DVKVTQSSRYLVKRTGEKVFLECVQDMDHENMFWYRQDPGLGLRLIYFSYDVKMKEKGDIPEGYSVSREKKERFSLILESASTNQTSMYLCASSLSTGEQYFGPGTRLTVT.

The J gene is TRBJ2-1, the V gene TRBV28; 7 nucleotides match TRBD1. The V and J ends lost 6 bases and 1 base, in that order; junction bases with no gene match: 9. The length of the CDR3 is 16 residues. Germline assignment: CDR1 MDHEN and CDR2 SYDVKM. The CDR3 is CASRARTGESYNEQFF. The CDR3 DNA sequence: TGTGCCAGCAGGGCCCGGACAGGTGAGTCCTACAATGAGCAGTTCTTC.

The rearrangement uses TRBV7-6 and TRBJ1-1; the match to TRBD1 covers 8 bases. The germline V gene encodes CDR1 SGHVS and CDR2 FNYEAQ. Trimming removed 5 bases from V and 1 base from J; junction bases left unmatched: 6. This CDR3 is built from 15 residues. This CDR3 is CASSPLGQENTEAFF. CDR3 DNA sequence: TGTGCCAGCAGCCCCCTGGGACAGGAGAACACTGAAGCTTTCTTT.

V and J are TRBV6-6 and TRBJ2-7; 7 nucleotides align to TRBD2. V trimming: 8 bases; J trimming: 0 bases; junction bases outside the gene matches: 4. CDR1 is MNHNY, CDR2 SVGAGI, per germline (reference sequence). The CDR3 length is 13 residues. CDR3 nucleotides: TGTGCCAGCCTAGCGGACTACTCCTACGAGCAGTACTTC. As protein: CASLADYSYEQYF.

The V and J genes are TRBV4-2 and TRBJ2-1; 11 bases fit TRBD2. The CDR3 length is 15 residues. Germline CDR1 and CDR2: LGHNA and YNFKEQ. The ends lost 1 base at V and 4 bases at J; junction bases unmatched: 0. The CDR3 reads CASSQGLAGYNEQFF. The CDR3 DNA is TGTGCCAGCAGCCAAGGACTAGCGGGGTACAATGAGCAGTTCTTC.

The chain is built from TRBV6-4 and TRBJ1-1; no clear D. The V gene lost 4 bases and the J gene lost 4 bases, with 10 bases spanning the gap. The CDR3 has 13 amino acids. Germline-derived CDR1 and CDR2 are MRHNA and SNTAGT. The CDR3 coding sequence is TGTGCCAGCAGTGGCAAAGCTGGCACTGAAGCTTTCTTT. Protein product: CASSGKAGTEAFF.

J is TRBJ1-5 and V is TRBV12-5; no firm D call. CDR1 and CDR2 (germline): LGHNT, FRNRAP. The CDR3 runs to 12 residues. Trimming left V 4 bases short and J 3 bases short, with 4 bases between. The CDR3 bases are TGTGCTAGTGGTTCAAACAATCAGCCCCAGCATTTT. Amino acid sequence: CASGSNNQPQHF.

The chain is built from TRBV7-9 and TRBJ2-1, with 9 bases matching TRBD2. Germline V lookup: CDR1 SEHNR, CDR2 FQNEAQ (reference sequence). The V gene end was trimmed by 4 bases and the J gene end by 5 bases; junction bases not matched to a gene: 6. The CDR3 is made up of 15 amino acids. The CDR3 region is CASSSYSGRDNEQFF. The CDR3 bases are TGTGCCAGCAGCTCCTATAGCGGGAGAGACAATGAGCAGTTCTTC.

The chain employs TRBV28 and TRBJ1-5, with D perhaps matching TRBD1 (6 bases). This CDR3 has 15 amino acids. The V and J ends lost 0 bases and 6 bases respectively, with 12 bases between them. Germline V gene data show CDR1 as MDHEN and CDR2 as SYDVKM. CDR3 DNA: TGTGCCAGCAGTTTATGGGGTCAGGGGAGTCAGCCCCAGCATTTT. This translates into CASSLWGQGSQPQHF.

The chain combines TRBV28 with TRBJ1-2; D is uncertain. The germline CDR1 and CDR2 sequences are MDHEN and SYDVKM. The CDR3 is 11 amino acids. V lost 7 bases to trimming and J lost 4 bases, with 7 bases between them. CDR3 sequence (DNA): TGTGCCAGCAAGACGGGCTATGGCTACACCTTC. Its translation: CASKTGYGYTF.

About this clone: Within the sample, other DNA sequences also encode this same CDR3. The chain couples TRBV4-2 to TRBJ2-5; weak D call: TRBD2 (7 bases). Germline CDR1 LGHNA, CDR2 YNFKEQ. The CDR3 is made up of 15 amino acids. V was pared by 0 bases and J by 5 bases, with 13 bases between. CDR3 protein: CASSQDGRGGETQYF. Here the CDR3 DNA reads TGTGCCAGCAGCCAAGATGGGAGGGGGGGGGAGACCCAGTACTTC.

This CDR3 is CASSFTGAFHEKLFF. CDR3 sequence (DNA): TGTGCCAGCAGCTTCACAGGGGCTTTTCATGAAAAACTGTTTTTT. The rearrangement joins TRBV5-6 to TRBJ1-4; TRBD1 matches at 7 bases. The V gene end was trimmed by 2 bases and the J gene end by 6 bases; junction bases not matched to a gene: 7. The CDR3 length is 15 residues. Germline lookup yields CDR1 SGHDT and CDR2 YYEEEE.

This chain uses TRBV7-8 with TRBJ1-5; TRBD1 matches at 8 bases. CDR3 length equals 17 residues. Germline values: CDR1 SGHVS, CDR2 FQNEAQ. Trimming took 0 bases from V and 3 from J; bases not matched to a gene: 7. CDR3: CASSLAARGPYNQPQHF. The CDR3 DNA follows: TGTGCCAGCAGCTTAGCGGCCAGGGGGCCGTACAATCAGCCCCAGCATTTT. The entire variable domain, with the rest obtained from reference TRBV7-8 and TRBJ1-5, is as follows: GAGVSQSPRYKVAKRGQDVALRCDPISGHVSLFWYQQALGQGPEFLTYFQNEAQLDKSGLPSDRFFAERPEGSVSTLKIQRTQQEDSAVYLCASSLAARGPYNQPQHFGDGTRLSIL.

The chain couples TRBV6-1 to TRBJ2-1, with a possible D match to TRBD2 (5 bases). Trimming cost V 8 bases and J 10 bases, with 24 bases left between them. CDR3 length: 15 amino acids. Germline V gene data show CDR1 as MNHNS and CDR2 as SASEGT. CDR3 DNA sequence: TGTGCCAGCTCCCGCCTTGGACCTCCGTCGGGGGAGCAGTTCTTC. Translated, it gives CASSRLGPPSGEQFF.